One T cell receptor (beta chain) is described in this entry. These data originate in a study of blood T cell repertoires in COVID-19. The V end lost 3 bases, the J end lost 4 bases, and 15 bases lay between the germline ends. The CDR3 runs to 14 residues. The V gene's germline CDR1 is GTSNPN and CDR2 SVGIG (reference sequence). Method: immunoSEQ multiplex PCR; TCRdb's copy keeps in-frame clones and lacks some. This table holds about 71,000 clones, 75% to 90% found once. Sequencing input: peripheral blood. This chain joins TRBV30 and TRBJ1-1; no reliable D call. The source is a man older than 75 with acute or convalescent COVID-19. This chain's CDR3 is CAWRTQSDGTEAFF. CDR3 nucleotides: TGTGCCTGGAGGACCCAAAGCGATGGCACTGAAGCTTTCTTT.